Below, one T cell receptor beta chain is given with its context. It has no known antigen specificity. Within one base of it there is no much larger clone, and no base qualities were kept. This entry is derived from a study of PD-1 blockade in classical Hodgkin lymphoma (TCRdb year 2020). The study in broad terms: Nivolumab dosing was 3 mg/kg intravenously every 2 weeks, continuing until either disease progression or unacceptable toxicity. The study used CyTOF and TCR beta sequencing to define a peripheral blood immune signature of response to PD-1 blockade in classical Hodgkin lymphoma.

Genomic DNA was extracted with the Qiagen DNeasy kit from unsorted PBMCs and from negatively selected CD4+ and CD8+ fractions. Amplification of TCR beta CDR3 regions was done by immunoSEQ multiplex PCR with primers that anneal to V and J segments. A synthetic immune receptor repertoire was used to minimize amplification bias, and any residual bias was removed computationally once sequencing was done. On the study's bioinformatics: Custom Python scripts were used to quantify repertoire diversity as the Shannon entropy index. Unsorted, CD4+ and CD8+ repertoires were analyzed separately, except in combined analyses where CD4+ and CD8+ sequences were merged in silico. Clonal expansion was defined as at least a 2-fold frequency increase after treatment relative to C1D1, with a pseudocount of 0.5 for undetected baseline clones. Singleton clones were defined as clones with 0 or 1 copy at C1D1, and non-singleton clones were defined as clones with 2 or more copies. By matching protein sequences in sorted samples from the same patient, clones expanded in unsorted samples were annotated as CD4+, CD8+ or unknown. Wilcoxon tests on paired samples were used to test changes in diversity from C1D1 to C4D1. TCRdb provides this immuneACCESS table in a form limited to in-frame rearrangements. Some clones are lacking; in checked studies, under half of them reflect an unresolved V gene, and why the rest are absent is not known. That table gives V, J and clone size, and the DNA gave D and trimming. This sample comprises about 3,000 clones, 60% to 85% of them detected only once. Around two thirds of the sample is in the top ten clones.

On the study overall, not on this receptor specifically: Patients starting nivolumab less than 1 year after ASCT had lower diversity and were excluded from later analyses to avoid confounding by immune reconstitution. Among trial patients, those achieving complete response had baseline diversity similar to that of newly diagnosed patients, while diversity was significantly lower in partial responders and progressors. The study was restricted to a single clinical trial cohort, and the causes of repertoire differences, possibly disease activity or prior therapy, were left undefined. Baseline TCR diversity was reported to be lower in newly diagnosed patients than in healthy donors and to be lower still in relapsed/refractory patients. A significant rise by C4D1 was seen in CD4+ but not CD8+ TCR diversity (p=0.0027 vs p=0.16), with the rise being most apparent in complete responders (p=0.02).

Looking up the germline V gene yields CDR1 SGHDT and CDR2 YYEEEE. Its CDR3 holds 12 amino acids, cysteine through phenylalanine. Only the CDR3 region is kept as DNA, spanning 36 bases read in frame from base 1. V is clipped by 3 bases and J by 4 bases, and the sequence between their germline boundaries is 7 bases long. According to the study, the label for this sample's time point signals: cycle 1 day 1 (C1D1), immediately before nivolumab initiation. Every trial patient had relapsed following autologous stem cell transplantation, and prior brentuximab vedotin exposure was what differed among cohorts A, B and C. Magnetic negative selection with a Miltenyi CD8+ T cell isolation kit was used to purify CD8+ T cells from thawed PBMCs. A total of under 70 patients with relapsed/refractory classical Hodgkin lymphoma made up the trial cohort, and each patient's best overall response was complete response, partial response or progressive disease. Trial patients were treated with single-agent nivolumab in the multi-cohort phase II CheckMate 205 trial. An independent review committee assessed best overall response using the 2007 International Working Group response criteria. PBMCs from the trial were collected at three points: immediately before nivolumab initiation (C1D1), and during therapy at cycle 2 day 1 and cycle 4 day 1. Peripheral blood was collected in 8 mL Vacutainer Cell Preparation Tubes, from which PBMCs were isolated by centrifugation and then cryopreserved. Purified CD4+ and CD8+ fractions were prepared only for cases where an additional PBMC sample was available. On LS columns in a quadroMACS separator, the magnetically labelled cells were depleted, and the flow-through was collected as the purified fraction.

Recombination linked TRBV5-6 to TRBJ1-1, with TRBD1 tentatively as D gene (6 bases match). The clonotype originates from a human donor with classical Hodgkin lymphoma. This material consisted of CD8+ T cells from blood, taken at baseline. The nucleotide sequence reads TGTGCCAGCAGCTCAGGGGCCACTGAAGCTTTCTTT. This codes for CASSSGATEAFF.